The 22 T cell receptor beta chains in this list originate from one sample, sequenced in a study of blood T cell repertoires in COVID-19. Sequenced by immunoSEQ multiplex PCR; TCRdb stores in-frame clones only, minus some. The table shows 130,000 or so clones, with approximately 84% occurring only once. The sample comprised peripheral blood. The receptor source for this set is a woman in her fifties or sixties with acute or convalescent COVID-19.

V usage is TRBV4-1 and J usage is TRBJ1-2; D possibly corresponds to TRBD1 (5 bases). V was clipped by 1 base and J by 4 bases, with 7 bases between them. CDR3 size: 13 residues. Germline CDR1 reads MGHRA; CDR2 reads YSYEKL. The CDR3 DNA reads TGCGCCAGCAGCCAAGGGCAGGGCTATGGCTACACCTTC. The encoded protein is CASSQGQGYGYTF.

The V and J genes are TRBV24-1 and TRBJ2-7; the D gene is possibly TRBD2 (5 bases). Trimming removed 8 bases at V and 11 bases at J, with 21 bases between. The CDR3 consists of 13 residues. Per the germline V gene, CDR1 is KGHDR and CDR2 is SFDVKD. The CDR3 DNA follows: TGTGCCACCACCTGTTGCCCCCTGGAGGTCGAGTACTTC. As protein: CATTCCPLEVEYF.

The chain links TRBV5-1 to TRBJ1-1, with TRBD1 identical over 7 bases. V lost 5 bases, J lost 4 bases, and 8 bases stayed unmatched. The CDR3 spans 14 residues. Per germline, CDR1 SGHRS and CDR2 YFSETQ. The CDR3 DNA reads TGCGCCAGCAGAAGGTCCGCAGGGGGCACTGAAGCTTTCTTT. It translates to CASRRSAGGTEAFF.

The rearrangement links TRBV6-6 to TRBJ1-4, with a possible D match to TRBD1 (6 bases). The germline V gene has CDR1 MNHNY and CDR2 SVGAGI (reference sequence). V was cut by 5 bases and J by 12 bases, with 19 bases left in between. The CDR3 length is 14 residues. The CDR3 DNA is TGTGCCAGCAGTCTCGGGACAAACGAAATTGAACTGTTTTTT. It yields the protein CASSLGTNEIELFF.

The V gene is TRBV5-4, the J gene TRBJ1-2; D perhaps matches TRBD1 (6 bases). This CDR3 region has 15 residues. V lost 1 base and J 5 bases, leaving 15 bases between the germline ends. Germline CDR1 reads SGHNT; CDR2 reads YYREEE (reference sequence). This CDR3 is CASSLWGQARYGYTF. The CDR3 DNA follows: TGTGCCAGCAGCTTGTGGGGGCAGGCCCGTTATGGCTACACCTTC. Combining the CDR3 with reference TRBV5-4 and TRBJ1-2 gives the whole variable domain ETGVTQSPTHLIKTRGQQVTLRCSSQSGHNTVSWYQQALGQGPQFIFQYYREEENGRGNFPPRFSGLQFPNYSSELNVNALELDDSALYLCASSLWGQARYGYTFGSGTRLTVV.

This chain connects TRBV6-5 to TRBJ1-2; TRBD1 is a possible D gene (5 bases). Germline loops: CDR1 MNHEY, CDR2 SVGAGI. The V gene lost 6 bases and the J gene lost 5 bases, with 13 bases spanning the gap. The CDR3 is made up of 13 amino acids. CDR3 nucleotide sequence: TGTGCCAGCAGCCCAGGGAGGGGATATGGCTACACCTTC. Encoded protein: CASSPGRGYGYTF.

The chain has TRBV27 and TRBJ2-5; D possibly corresponds to TRBD1 (6 bases). V gave up 5 bases and J gave up 7 bases, with 17 bases separating them. The length of the CDR3 is 14 residues. CDR1 MNHEY and CDR2 SMNVEV come from the germline V gene (reference sequence). The CDR3 is CASSKTGGKRTQYF. Written as DNA, the CDR3 is TGTGCCAGCAGTAAGACAGGTGGGAAGAGGACCCAGTACTTC.

This chain links TRBV2 with TRBJ1-6; TRBD1 might be the D (6 bases). The CDR3 totals 14 residues. CDR1 and CDR2 (germline): SNHLY, FYNNEI. V shed 6 bases and J shed 8 bases, with 14 bases lying between them. The CDR3 is CASSGQGFDSPLHF. The CDR3 DNA reads as TGTGCCAGCAGCGGGCAGGGGTTTGATTCACCCCTCCACTTT.

This clone came up many times. The chain carries TRBV4-1 and TRBJ1-3; a possible D gene is TRBD1 (5 bases). CDR3 length: 15 amino acids. Germline CDR1 MGHRA, CDR2 YSYEKL. The V and J ends lost 0 bases and 0 bases respectively, with 6 bases between them. The CDR3 bases are TGCGCCAGCAGCCAAGATGACAGCTCTGGAAACACCATATATTTT. This codes for CASSQDDSSGNTIYF.

J is TRBJ1-1 and V is TRBV3-1 (or the pseudogene TRBV3-2); the D is unclear. The V end lost 2 bases, the J end lost 0 bases, and 7 bases lay between the germline ends. CDR3 length: 14 amino acids. Looked up from germline, CDR1 is LGHDT and CDR2 is YNNKEL (reference sequence). In nucleotides, the CDR3 is TGTGCCAGCAGCCAATTCTCCTTGAACACTGAAGCTTTCTTT. Its protein product is CASSQFSLNTEAFF.

This chain links TRBV30 with TRBJ1-5; D is possibly TRBD1 (5 bases). The CDR3 sequence is 13 residues long. The V end lost 0 bases, the J end lost 4 bases, and 7 bases lay between the germline ends. CDR1 and CDR2 from the germline V gene are GTSNPN and SVGIG (reference sequence). The CDR3 is CAWSVGANQPQHF. The DNA of the CDR3 is TGTGCCTGGAGTGTAGGGGCGAATCAGCCCCAGCATTTT.

This chain uses TRBV24-1 with TRBJ2-3; 11 nucleotides agree with TRBD2. Trimming at V came to 7 bases and at J to 2 bases, leaving 4 bases not matched to a gene. This CDR3 is 15 amino acids long. Looked up from germline, CDR1 is KGHDR and CDR2 is SFDVKD. The CDR3 DNA reads as TGTGCCACCAGCGGGACTAGCGGACCCACAGATACGCAGTATTTT. Translation: CATSGTSGPTDTQYF.

The chain links TRBV6-6 to TRBJ2-7; tentative D call: TRBD2 (6 bases). V gave up 4 bases and J gave up 4 bases, with 8 bases separating them. CDR1 and CDR2 from the germline V gene are MNHNY and SVGAGI (reference sequence). The CDR3 is 12 amino acids. CDR3 sequence (DNA): TGTGCCAGCAGTTGGGGGGAGTACGAGCAGTACTTC. Its translation: CASSWGEYEQYF.

This clone was detected a few times. The gene calls are TRBV7-9 and TRBJ2-7, with 9 bases that match TRBD1. V shed 5 bases, J shed 3 bases, and the junction held 8 bases outside the gene matches. The germline gives CDR1 SEHNR, CDR2 FQNEAQ (reference sequence). The CDR3 runs 15 residues. CDR3 amino acids: CASSPGTGSFYEQYF. Written as DNA, the CDR3 is TGTGCCAGCAGCCCCGGGACAGGGAGCTTCTACGAGCAGTACTTC.

The chain is built from TRBV14 and TRBJ2-3; 10 bases align to TRBD2. Germline lookup yields CDR1 SGHDN and CDR2 FVKESK. This CDR3 has 19 residues. The ends lost 1 base at V and 2 bases at J; junction bases unmatched: 12. The CDR3 loop is CASSQGDSGGPVDTDTQYF. The CDR3 coding sequence is TGTGCCAGCAGCCAAGGTGATAGCGGGGGGCCTGTGGACACAGATACGCAGTATTTT.

The chain employs TRBV10-3 and TRBJ1-1, with 8 positions matching TRBD1. This CDR3 is 14 amino acids long. Germline V gene data show CDR1 as ENHRY and CDR2 as SYGVKD. Trimming cost V 10 bases and J 4 bases; bases outside gene matches: 11. The CDR3 DNA sequence: TGTGCCACCCAAGGACAGGGCGGAACCACTGAAGCTTTCTTT. Amino acid sequence: CATQGQGGTTEAFF.

This chain uses TRBV19 with TRBJ1-5; weak D call: TRBD1 (5 bases). Germline assignment: CDR1 LNHDA and CDR2 SQIVND (reference sequence). Trimming pared 5 bases from V and 7 bases from J, leaving 15 bases between. The CDR3 length is 14 residues. CDR3 sequence reads: CASSPGVVYQPQHF. As DNA, the CDR3 is TGTGCCAGTAGTCCGGGGGTAGTATACCAGCCCCAGCATTTT.

This clone has only one observation. The chain joins TRBV7-3 to TRBJ2-2, with D uncertain. Germline CDR1 and CDR2: SGHTA and FQGTGA. The CDR3 runs 13 residues. Deletions cut 5 bases from V and 6 bases from J, with 10 bases between. The CDR3 here is CASSPNSAGELFF. CDR3 DNA: TGTGCCAGCAGCCCAAATTCGGCCGGGGAGCTGTTTTTT.

This clone was seen only a few times. DNA of the CDR3: TGTGCCAGCACGGACAGGGGGGGATCCATGAACACTGAAGCTTTCTTT. Translating gives CASTDRGGSMNTEAFF. The chain combines TRBV18 with TRBJ1-1; 10 nucleotides match TRBD1. Germline CDR1 KGHSH, CDR2 LQKENI. The CDR3 is 16 amino acids. Trimming took 8 bases from V and 0 from J; bases not matched to a gene: 9.

J is TRBJ1-2 and V is TRBV25-1; D is unclear. The germline CDR1 and CDR2 sequences are MGHDK and SYGVNS. V shed 0 bases and J shed 7 bases, with 3 bases lying between them. The CDR3 contains 11 residues. CDR3 in DNA: TGTGCCAGCAGTGAATATAGTGGCTACACCTTC. Translation gives CASSEYSGYTF.

V and J are TRBV5-5 and TRBJ1-6; D is unresolved. The ends were cut back, 4 bases at V and 9 bases at J, with 20 bases in the middle. CDR1 is SGHKS, CDR2 YYEKEE, per germline (reference sequence). The CDR3 spans 16 residues. The CDR3 sequence: CASSPPAGRWSSPLHF. The DNA of the CDR3 is TGTGCCAGCAGCCCACCCGCAGGCCGGTGGTCTTCACCCCTCCACTTT.

The table lists this clone with a few counts. The chain has TRBV29-1 and TRBJ1-2, with 8 bases matching TRBD1. V dropped 6 bases and J dropped 8; count of bases not matched to a gene: 20. This CDR3 contains 16 residues. Germline V gene data show CDR1 as SQVTM and CDR2 as ANQGSEA. The CDR3 DNA reads TGCAGCGTCGTGGAGCAAACCGGGACAGGTGGTAGCGGCTACACCTTC. It codes for CSVVEQTGTGGSGYTF.